This T cell receptor beta chain is drawn from a study of OX40 agonist ivuxolimab in advanced cancers. About the research overall: Patients were dosed intravenously with ivuxolimab at 0.01 to 10 mg/kg every 2 weeks. Cancers in dose escalation were hepatocellular, melanoma, renal cell and head and neck.

Details on this clone: Antigen unknown.

Regarding the study as a whole: Among expanded peripheral T cells, antigen specificity went undetermined.

Per germline, CDR1 MNHEY and CDR2 SMNVEV (reference sequence). The CDR3 has 14 amino acids. The ends lost 5 bases at V and 2 bases at J; junction bases unmatched: 3. Clones were sequenced by immunoSEQ multiplex PCR, and TCRdb holds only the in-frame ones, with some missing. The repertoire holds 75,000 to 95,000 clones, about 87% seen once, with around 4% in the top ten. The chain carries TRBV27 and TRBJ2-7, with TRBD1 matching 10 bases. Material: CD4+ or CD8+ T cells sorted from blood, obtained in a trial of the OX40 agonist ivuxolimab. The receptor comes from an adult with an advanced solid tumor such as melanoma, head and neck, liver or kidney cancer. The CDR3, as DNA: TGTGCCAGCAGTAGACAGGGGGCCACCTACGAGCAGTACTTC. Its translation: CASSRQGATYEQYF.